One sample yielded the 15 T cell receptor beta chains listed below, sequenced in a study of T cells after yellow fever vaccination (dated by TCRdb to about 2019). The library relied on 5' RACE. TCRdb lists the instrument as Illumina HiSeq 2500. TCRdb passed the public sequencing reads through fastp at Q25 and MiXCR, retaining productive beta sequences. Each CDR3 protein gets just one entry, which takes the most common genes and DNA from the rows behind it. The sample table lists a few hundred thousand distinct CDR3 sequences, roughly 13% of them with a count of one. The top ten hold about 0.51% of the sample. What this sample's treatment or condition label stands for: live attenuated yellow fever vaccine strain. The sample in question was CD4+ T cells sorted from PBMCs, obtained 45 days after the yellow fever booster vaccination. These receptors were collected from a man aged 25 to 45 who received the YFV17D yellow fever vaccine.

The rearrangement uses TRBV6-5 and TRBJ2-1; 13 nucleotides match TRBD2. The CDR3 has 16 residues. V trimming: 4 bases; J trimming: 6 bases; junction bases outside the gene matches: 6. Germline CDR1 and CDR2: MNHEY and SVGAGI. This CDR3 reads CASSSPLAGGRNEQFF. The CDR3 DNA follows: TGTGCCAGCAGTTCGCCACTAGCGGGAGGGCGCAATGAGCAGTTCTTC.

This clonotype showed up just a few times. The J gene is TRBJ2-5, the V gene TRBV29-1; D is possibly TRBD1 (6 bases). V was pared by 4 bases and J by 4 bases, with 22 bases between. CDR1 is SQVTM, CDR2 ANQGSEA, per germline. The CDR3 sequence is 16 residues long. The CDR3, as DNA: TGCAGCGTTGTCGGTGGGATCAGGGGCCCTGGAGAGACCCAGTACTTC. Translation gives CSVVGGIRGPGETQYF.

This clonotype occurred many times. The chain is built from TRBV7-2 and TRBJ1-2; perhaps TRBD1 as D (6 bases). Trimming shortened V by 3 bases and J by 2 bases, and 10 bases separated the two germline ends. CDR3 length: 14 residues. Germline assignment: CDR1 SGHTA and CDR2 FQGNSA. The CDR3 spells CASSFPGGNYGYTF. The CDR3 DNA sequence: TGTGCCAGCAGCTTCCCGGGGGGCAACTATGGCTACACCTTC. The entire variable domain, with the rest obtained from reference TRBV7-2 and TRBJ1-2, is as follows: GAGVSQSPSNKVTEKGKDVELRCDPISGHTALYWYRQSLGQGLEFLIYFQGNSAPDKSGLPSDRFSAERTGGSVSTLTIQRTQQEDSAVYLCASSFPGGNYGYTFGSGTRLTVV.

This clonotype was seen more than once but under ten times. J is TRBJ2-5 and V is TRBV12-3 or TRBV12-4; TRBD1 agrees at 10 bases. V was pared by 4 bases and J by 3 bases, with 5 bases of the junction left unmatched. This CDR3 has 15 residues. CDR3 residues: CASSWGQGREETQYF. The CDR3, as DNA: TGTGCCAGCAGTTGGGGACAGGGGAGGGAAGAGACCCAGTACTTC.

The table lists this clonotype with a few counts. The chain has TRBV13 and TRBJ2-7; possible D gene TRBD2, 7 bases. The CDR3 consists of 15 residues. Germline CDR1 reads PRHDT; CDR2 reads FYEKMQ (reference sequence). Trimming removed 6 bases at V and 2 bases at J, with 17 bases between. Written as DNA, the CDR3 is TGTGCCAGCAGGGGCGGGAGCGAGGGGGCCTACGAGCAGTACTTC. This gives the protein CASRGGSEGAYEQYF.

The V and J genes are TRBV20-1 and TRBJ2-7; D is ambiguous. The V and J ends lost 3 bases and 3 bases respectively, with 9 bases between them. The CDR3 has 12 residues. Germline V gene lookup returns CDR1 DFQATT and CDR2 SNEGSKA (reference sequence). The CDR3 spells CSASPANYEQYF. CDR3 bases: TGCAGTGCTAGTCCGGCCAACTACGAGCAGTACTTC.

The chain links TRBV11-2 to TRBJ2-4; no definite D call. This CDR3 has 17 amino acids. Per germline, CDR1 SGHAT and CDR2 FQNNGV. Trimming took 1 base from V and 0 from J, leaving 13 bases between them. The CDR3 nucleotides read TGTGCCAGCAGCTTAGGTAGCTTAGCACTAGCCAAAAACATTCAGTACTTC. Protein: CASSLGSLALAKNIQYF.

A remark on this clonotype: One end of the junction is discordant with germline, which a read error may explain. The chain has TRBV20-1 and TRBJ2-1; D might be TRBD1 or TRBD2, each matching 6 bases. The length of the CDR3 is 17 residues. Germline lookup yields CDR1 DFQATT and CDR2 SNEGSKA (reference sequence). CDR3 bases: TGCTGTGCTAGTATATTATCAGGGGCGGGACCCAAAAATGAGCAGTTCTTC. It specifies CCASILSGAGPKNEQFF.

The sample holds a few counts of this clonotype. This chain connects TRBV12-3 or TRBV12-4 to TRBJ2-7; D is undetermined. Trimming left V 7 bases short and J 1 base short, with 11 bases between. This CDR3 comprises 13 residues. The CDR3 DNA reads TGTGCCAGCAAGCCTCTGAAGTCCTACGAGCAGTACTTC. This codes for CASKPLKSYEQYF.

This clonotype was picked up many times. The chain combines TRBV15 with TRBJ2-5, with a possible D match to TRBD2 (6 bases). The CDR3 loop spans 14 amino acids. Deletions cut 1 base from V and 0 bases from J, with 6 bases between. Germline values: CDR1 LNHNV, CDR2 YYDKDF (reference sequence). The CDR3 sequence: CATSRVADQETQYF. In DNA form, the CDR3 reads TGTGCCACCAGCAGAGTAGCGGACCAAGAGACCCAGTACTTC.

The chain employs TRBV11-2 and TRBJ2-1; D might be TRBD1 or TRBD2, each matching 6 bases. Trimming pared 1 base from V and 6 bases from J, leaving 16 bases between. Germline values: CDR1 SGHAT, CDR2 FQNNGV. CDR3 length equals 16 residues. CDR3 loop: CASSLVLNGGGNEQFF. Written as DNA, the CDR3 is TGTGCCAGCAGCTTAGTCCTCAATGGAGGGGGCAATGAGCAGTTCTTC.

The chain employs TRBV11-2 and TRBJ2-3, with a tentative D call TRBD2 (5 bases). Germline V gene lookup returns CDR1 SGHAT and CDR2 FQNNGV. The V and J ends lost 3 bases and 0 bases respectively, with 19 bases between them. This CDR3 comprises 18 residues. The CDR3, as DNA: TGTGCCAGCAGCTTGTGGGGATTAGGGAGTTCTAGCACAGATACGCAGTATTTT. Translating gives CASSLWGLGSSSTDTQYF.

This clonotype was recorded a few times. This chain links TRBV20-1 with TRBJ2-3, with TRBD2 identical over 8 bases. Germline V gene sequence: CDR1 DFQATT, CDR2 SNEGSKA (reference sequence). J lost 0 bases, V lost 0 bases, and 5 bases had no gene match. There are 16 residues in the CDR3. CDR3 in DNA: TGCAGTGCTAGAGATCCGGCTAGCGGGAGCACAGATACGCAGTATTTT. Protein sequence: CSARDPASGSTDTQYF.

The V call is TRBV27, the J call TRBJ2-3, with TRBD1 matching 9 bases. The CDR3 is 14 residues long. V shed 8 bases and J 5 bases; nucleotides not matched to a gene: 8. Per germline, CDR1 MNHEY and CDR2 SMNVEV (reference sequence). DNA of the CDR3: TGTGCCAGCCACCGACAGGGGGTGGTAGATACGCAGTATTTT. It specifies CASHRQGVVDTQYF.

This clonotype was detected a few times. The V gene is TRBV5-6, the J gene TRBJ2-1, with D possibly TRBD1 on 6 matching bases. Germline V gene lookup returns CDR1 SGHDT and CDR2 YYEEEE. The CDR3 is 15 amino acids. V lost 2 bases and J lost 0, with 9 bases in between. The CDR3 spells CASSFTGRSYNEQFF. DNA for the CDR3: TGTGCCAGCAGCTTTACAGGGCGCTCCTACAATGAGCAGTTCTTC.